The 26 T cell receptor beta chains listed next were all sequenced from one sample in a study of CD8+ T cells in alopecia areata. Following extraction, RNA underwent reverse transcription to cDNA, which served as the sequencing template. The protocol was immunoSEQ multiplex PCR, while the TCRdb copy is restricted to in-frame clones and leaves out a portion. The sample yields 140,000 to 150,000 clones, about 51% seen once. Treatment indicated: oral pan-JAK inhibitor, 5-10 mg twice daily. The sample here was CD8+ T cells sorted from blood, taken at week 4, from a patient treated with tofacitinib. The source is a human donor with alopecia areata.

This chain joins TRBV5-6 and TRBJ2-7; TRBD2 might be the D (5 bases). The germline CDR1 and CDR2 sequences are SGHDT and YYEEEE. The CDR3 extends over 13 amino acids. Trimming left V 1 base short and J 4 bases short, with 9 bases between. The CDR3 is CASSLPRGYEQYF. Written as DNA, the CDR3 is TGTGCCAGCAGCTTGCCTCGGGGATACGAGCAGTACTTC. Drawing the rest from reference TRBV5-6 and TRBJ2-7, the complete variable domain is DAGVTQSPTHLIKTRGQQVTLRCSPKSGHDTVSWYQQALGQGPQFIFQYYEEEERQRGNFPDRFSGHQFPNYSSELNVNALLLGDSALYLCASSLPRGYEQYFGPGTRLTVT.

The J gene is TRBJ2-1, the V gene TRBV4-1; D unresolved. CDR1 is MGHRA, CDR2 YSYEKL, per germline. Trimming pared 5 bases from V and 0 bases from J, leaving 8 bases between. The CDR3 loop spans 14 amino acids. CDR3 DNA sequence: TGCGCCAGCAGCGGGGTTACCTCCTACAATGAGCAGTTCTTC. Protein sequence: CASSGVTSYNEQFF.

In its sample, this clone was seen a few times. The chain recombines TRBV29-1 with TRBJ2-7, with D possibly matching TRBD1 (5 bases). Trimming pared 4 bases from V and 3 bases from J, leaving 7 bases between. From germline, CDR1 is SQVTM and CDR2 ANQGSEA. This CDR3 contains 11 residues. The CDR3 is CSVGRDYEQYF. The CDR3 nucleotides are TGCAGCGTTGGCAGGGACTACGAGCAGTACTTC.

The chain joins TRBV5-1 to TRBJ1-1, with D perhaps matching TRBD1 (5 bases). From germline, CDR1 is SGHRS and CDR2 YFSETQ. Trimming cost V 3 bases and J 1 base, with 10 bases left between them. The CDR3 extends over 14 amino acids. CDR3 DNA: TGCGCCAGCAGCTCGACAGTTAAGAACACTGAAGCTTTCTTT. It specifies CASSSTVKNTEAFF.

This clone showed up just a few times. V and J are TRBV18 and TRBJ2-1; D unclear. Germline assignment: CDR1 KGHSH and CDR2 LQKENI. V lost 2 bases, J lost 10 bases, and 18 bases lay in between. CDR3 length equals 15 residues. The CDR3 is CASSPSASLYAEQFF. The CDR3, as DNA: TGTGCCAGCTCACCATCGGCTAGTCTTTACGCGGAGCAGTTCTTC.

This clone was detected only a few times. V is TRBV6-1 and J is TRBJ2-1; D is uncertain. From germline, CDR1 is MNHNS and CDR2 SASEGT. The V end was cut by 7 bases, the J end by 2 bases, with 15 bases between. CDR3 length: 15 amino acids. The CDR3 loop is CASTITTSPYNEQFF. CDR3 DNA sequence: TGTGCCAGCACCATCACGACGAGCCCCTACAATGAGCAGTTCTTC.

The rearrangement uses TRBV6-5 and TRBJ1-2; no definite D call. From germline, CDR1 is MNHEY and CDR2 SVGAGI. The CDR3 loop spans 14 amino acids. V lost 2 bases, J lost 7 bases, and 14 bases lay in between. In DNA, the CDR3 is TGTGCCAGCAGTTACCGAGAAGGGTTCTCTGGCTACACCTTC. Protein: CASSYREGFSGYTF.

The V and J genes are TRBV7-9 and TRBJ1-1; D possibly corresponds to TRBD1 (5 bases). Germline loops: CDR1 SEHNR, CDR2 FQNEAQ (reference sequence). Trimming took off 2 bases at V and 6 bases at J, with 10 bases between the two ends. This CDR3 is built from 13 residues. The CDR3 sequence: CASSLNRGAEAFF. The CDR3 region has the DNA TGTGCCAGCAGCTTAAACCGGGGGGCTGAAGCTTTCTTT.

This rearrangement joins TRBV29-1 to TRBJ2-3; D may be TRBD2 (6 bases). This CDR3 is built from 14 residues. Per the germline V gene, CDR1 is SQVTM and CDR2 is ANQGSEA. The ends were cut back, 2 bases at V and 8 bases at J, with 17 bases in the middle. CDR3 DNA: TGCAGCGTTGAATGGGGACTTCCTCGCGGTACGCAGTATTTT. This codes for CSVEWGLPRGTQYF.

This clone was seen more than once but under ten times. The gene calls are TRBV21-1 and TRBJ1-1. TRBV21-1 is noted as a pseudogene. There are 14 residues in the CDR3. The chain's CDR3 is CASSTKTGNTEAFF. The CDR3 DNA is TGTGCCAGCAGCACTAAGACGGGGAACACTGAAGCTTTCTTT.

This clone was picked up a small number of times. In DNA form, the CDR3 reads TGCAGCGTTGAAGGGACGGTGAACTATGGCTACACCTTC. This gives the protein CSVEGTVNYGYTF. The chain has TRBV29-1 and TRBJ1-2, with no clear D. CDR1 and CDR2 (germline): SQVTM, ANQGSEA. This CDR3 has 13 amino acids. The germline V and J ends were trimmed by 1 base and 2 bases, with 8 bases remaining between them.

The chain joins TRBV5-1 to TRBJ2-7, with no clear D. The V gene lost 1 base and the J gene lost 4 bases, with 9 bases spanning the gap. Germline V lookup: CDR1 SGHRS, CDR2 YFSETQ. This CDR3 region has 13 residues. The CDR3, as DNA: TGCGCCAGCAGCTTGACAACATTTTACGAGCAGTACTTC. It yields the protein CASSLTTFYEQYF. The full variable domain, with the rest looked up from reference TRBV5-1 and TRBJ2-7, is KAGVTQTPRYLIKTRGQQVTLSCSPISGHRSVSWYQQTPGQGLQFLFEYFSETQRNKGNFPGRFSGRQFSNSRSEMNVSTLELGDSALYLCASSLTTFYEQYFGPGTRLTVT.

This rearrangement joins TRBV9 to TRBJ2-1, with D unresolved. Germline values: CDR1 SGDLS, CDR2 YYNGEE. V was cut by 0 bases and J by 7 bases, with 11 bases left in between. This CDR3 region has 14 residues. CDR3 nucleotides: TGTGCCAGCAGCGTAGCTCCTTTAGTAAATGAGCAGTTCTTC. Amino acid sequence: CASSVAPLVNEQFF.

The CDR3 nucleotides are TGCGCCAGCAGCCAAGGGACAGGAAACACCGGGGAGCTGTTTTTT. It translates to CASSQGTGNTGELFF. V gene TRBV4-1 combines with J gene TRBJ2-2, with TRBD1 matching 7 bases. The CDR3 totals 15 residues. J was trimmed by 2 bases and V by 1 base; bases with no gene match: 1. In germline, CDR1 is MGHRA, CDR2 YSYEKL.

The chain links TRBV29-1 to TRBJ2-5; D not certain. There are 14 residues in the CDR3. Trimming took off 7 bases at V and 1 base at J, with 16 bases between the two ends. Germline CDR1 reads SQVTM; CDR2 reads ANQGSEA. CDR3 residues: CSAFGPALQETQYF. The CDR3 DNA reads as TGCAGCGCCTTCGGACCCGCCCTCCAAGAGACCCAGTACTTC.

A few counts support this clone. The rearrangement uses TRBV18 and TRBJ2-1, with 7 bases identical to TRBD1. Germline lookup yields CDR1 KGHSH and CDR2 LQKENI. The CDR3 is 13 residues long. Trimming removed 8 bases from V and 8 bases from J; junction bases left unmatched: 9. CDR3 in DNA: TGTGCCAGCCGCGACAGGGTCAGGTATGAGCAGTTCTTC. Translation: CASRDRVRYEQFF. Supplemented by reference TRBV18 and TRBJ2-1, the full variable domain reads NAGVMQNPRHLVRRRGQEARLRCSPMKGHSHVYWYRQLPEEGLKFMVYLQKENIIDESGMPKERFSAEFPKEGPSILRIQQVVRGDSAAYFCASRDRVRYEQFFGPGTRLTVL.

This chain joins TRBV4-1 and TRBJ1-2, with a tentative D call TRBD1 (6 bases). This CDR3 has 14 amino acids. V was clipped by 7 bases and J by 4 bases, with 16 bases between them. Germline V gene lookup returns CDR1 MGHRA and CDR2 YSYEKL. The DNA of the CDR3 is TGCGCCAGCAAACCGGAGGGGGAAGGCTATGGCTACACCTTC. It encodes CASKPEGEGYGYTF.

Points on this clone: The sample holds other DNA sequences that translate to the same CDR3. DNA of the CDR3: TGTGCCAGCAGCGTAGATGGGAATCAGCCCCAGCATTTT. Translated: CASSVDGNQPQHF. This chain joins TRBV9 and TRBJ1-5; D is uncertain. This CDR3 spans 13 amino acids. The germline V and J ends were trimmed by 0 bases and 4 bases, with 5 bases remaining between them. Germline V CDR1 and CDR2: SGDLS, YYNGEE.

V gene TRBV9 combines with J gene TRBJ1-2; D gene unclear. V lost 0 bases, J lost 4 bases, and 13 bases lay in between. Germline V gene data show CDR1 as SGDLS and CDR2 as YYNGEE. The CDR3 length is 15 residues. This CDR3 is CASSVVEGLGYGYTF. As DNA, the CDR3 is TGTGCCAGCAGCGTAGTAGAGGGCTTGGGCTATGGCTACACCTTC.

The rearrangement joins TRBV9 to TRBJ2-7; D assignment may be TRBD1 or TRBD2 (6 bases each). Trimming stripped 0 bases from V and 0 bases from J, with 10 bases between. The germline V gene has CDR1 SGDLS and CDR2 YYNGEE. The CDR3 has 15 residues. For the CDR3, the DNA is TGTGCCAGCAGCGTAGGGTCGGGGGCCTCCTACGAGCAGTACTTC. Protein sequence: CASSVGSGASYEQYF.

The chain uses TRBV13 and TRBJ2-5; D gene uncertain. Trimming stripped 3 bases from V and 5 bases from J, with 10 bases between. The CDR3 has 13 amino acids. Germline CDR1 is PRHDT and CDR2 is FYEKMQ (reference sequence). The CDR3 is CASSFGQEETQYF. CDR3 coding DNA: TGTGCCAGCAGCTTTGGGCAGGAGGAGACCCAGTACTTC.

CDR3 coding DNA: TGCGCCAGCAGCCATTTCCCGACAGGGGGCAATGAGCAGTTCTTC. Translated: CASSHFPTGGNEQFF. V gene TRBV4-1 combines with J gene TRBJ2-1, with 9 bases fitting TRBD1. This CDR3 comprises 15 residues. With 3 bases clipped from V and 6 bases from J, the junction kept 6 bases outside the gene matches. Germline V lookup: CDR1 MGHRA, CDR2 YSYEKL.

This clone came up a few times. The rearrangement links TRBV5-6 to TRBJ2-1; D call uncertain. The length of the CDR3 is 12 residues. Germline V lookup: CDR1 SGHDT, CDR2 YYEEEE. V lost 3 bases and J 7 bases, leaving 8 bases between the germline ends. The CDR3 reads CASSWTENEQFF. CDR3 bases: TGTGCCAGCAGCTGGACCGAGAATGAGCAGTTCTTC.

The CDR3 DNA reads TGCGCCAGCAGCCCAAGGACAGGGGGGAACACTGAAGCTTTCTTT. Translating gives CASSPRTGGNTEAFF. The V and J genes are TRBV5-1 and TRBJ1-1, with 10 bases aligning to TRBD1. The CDR3 length is 15 residues. V lost 4 bases to trimming and J lost 1 base; unmatched junction nucleotides: 4. From germline, CDR1 is SGHRS and CDR2 YFSETQ.

V is TRBV30 and J is TRBJ1-2; D is unresolved. The CDR3 loop spans 14 amino acids. CDR1 is GTSNPN, CDR2 SVGIG, per germline (reference sequence). V shed 7 bases and J shed 1 base, with 16 bases lying between them. CDR3 nucleotide sequence: TGTGCCTTATTTACAGACACGAATAACTATGGCTACACCTTC. Its translation is CALFTDTNNYGYTF.

This clone has a count of ten or more. The junction and the germline gene differ at one end; a read error may be behind it. The sample contains more than one DNA sequence encoding this CDR3. V usage is TRBV4-1 and J usage is TRBJ2-2, with D possibly TRBD2 on 5 matching bases. The CDR3 is 15 residues long. Germline V lookup: CDR1 MGHRA, CDR2 YSYEKL. CDR3 sequence: CASSQELANSGELFF. For the CDR3, the DNA is TGTGCCAGCAGCCAAGAGTTAGCGAATAGCGGGGAGCTGTTTTTT.